Below are 8 T cell receptor beta chains sequenced from a single sample in a study of control samples from healthy donors and cancer patients. Sequencing was performed with immunoSEQ multiplex PCR; in TCRdb, only in-frame clones are kept and a portion is missing. The sample has more than 85,000 clones; about nine tenths are singletons. The sample was blood. The receptor set was obtained from a human donor in good health. The donor label of this sample is uncertain.

The V and J genes are TRBV5-1 and TRBJ2-2; tentative D call: TRBD2 (6 bases). Germline CDR1 reads SGHRS; CDR2 reads YFSETQ. CDR3 length: 15 residues. Between the trimmed V and J ends, which lost 4 bases and 3 bases, there was a span of 13 bases. DNA of the CDR3: TGCGCCAGCAGCCCAGGGTTAGCGGACACCGGGGAGCTGTTTTTT. Its translation: CASSPGLADTGELFF.

This chain connects TRBV12-3 or TRBV12-4 to TRBJ2-3; D not certain. The V end was cut by 7 bases, the J end by 7 bases, with 12 bases between. This CDR3 has 12 amino acids. CDR3 nucleotides: TGTGCCAGCACTAAGAATGGCTATACGCAGTATTTT. Translation gives CASTKNGYTQYF.

V usage is TRBV7-9 and J usage is TRBJ1-4; TRBD1 might be the D (5 bases). Between the trimmed V and J ends, which lost 5 bases and 13 bases, there was a span of 14 bases. The CDR3 consists of 12 residues. Germline V gene lookup returns CDR1 SEHNR and CDR2 FQNEAQ (reference sequence). The CDR3 DNA sequence: TGTGCCAGCAGCCCACGTCAGGGTTCACTGTTTTTT. It yields the protein CASSPRQGSLFF.

The chain has TRBV5-5 and TRBJ2-6; 8 bases map to TRBD1. The CDR3 contains 17 residues. Per germline, CDR1 SGHKS and CDR2 YYEKEE (reference sequence). With V trimmed by 4 bases and J by 2 bases, 8 bases remained unmatched. CDR3 sequence reads: CASSRTGQFTGANVLTF. DNA of the CDR3: TGTGCCAGCAGCCGGACAGGGCAGTTTACTGGGGCCAACGTCCTGACTTTC.

Details on this clone: The junction differs from germline at one of its ends, possibly a read error. CDR3 coding DNA: TGTGCTAGCAGCGACGGGACTGACGGGGGCTACACCTTC. This translates into CASSDGTDGGYTF. This rearrangement joins TRBV7-7 to TRBJ1-2, with D maybe TRBD1 (5 bases). Germline V gene data show CDR1 as SSHAT and CDR2 as FNYEAQ (reference sequence). This CDR3 comprises 13 residues.

This clone occurred once. Here the CDR3 reads CATSRNPQGNNQPQHF. In nucleotides, the CDR3 is TGTGCCACCAGCAGAAATCCACAGGGAAACAATCAGCCCCAGCATTTT. The chain carries TRBV15 and TRBJ1-5; TRBD1 might be the D (6 bases). CDR1 LNHNV and CDR2 YYDKDF come from the germline V gene (reference sequence). V gave up 2 bases and J gave up 3 bases, with 14 bases separating them. The CDR3 spans 16 residues.

The CDR3: CAWSRDSLRNTEAFF. In DNA, the CDR3 is TGTGCCTGGAGCCGGGACAGCCTTCGGAACACTGAAGCTTTCTTT. V usage is TRBV30 and J usage is TRBJ1-1, with 7 bases lining up with TRBD1. The CDR3 covers 15 residues. The junction had 8 bases not matched to a gene; V was cut back by 3 bases and J by 1 base. Per the germline V gene, CDR1 is GTSNPN and CDR2 is SVGIG (reference sequence).

Points on this clone: The same CDR3 is also encoded by other DNA sequences in this sample. For the CDR3, the DNA is TGTGCCAGCAGCGAACAGGGTAGGACTGAAGCTTTCTTT. Translating it yields CASSEQGRTEAFF. The chain is built from TRBV2 and TRBJ1-1, with a weak D call TRBD1 (6 bases). CDR1 and CDR2 (germline): SNHLY, FYNNEI. V was clipped by 6 bases and J by 5 bases, with 13 bases between them. CDR3 length: 13 amino acids. The full variable domain, completed using reference TRBV2 and TRBJ1-1, is EPEVTQTPSHQVTQMGQEVILRCVPISNHLYFYWYRQILGQKVEFLVSFYNNEISEKSEIFDDQFSVERPDGSNFTLKIRSTKLEDSAMYFCASSEQGRTEAFFGQGTRLTVV.